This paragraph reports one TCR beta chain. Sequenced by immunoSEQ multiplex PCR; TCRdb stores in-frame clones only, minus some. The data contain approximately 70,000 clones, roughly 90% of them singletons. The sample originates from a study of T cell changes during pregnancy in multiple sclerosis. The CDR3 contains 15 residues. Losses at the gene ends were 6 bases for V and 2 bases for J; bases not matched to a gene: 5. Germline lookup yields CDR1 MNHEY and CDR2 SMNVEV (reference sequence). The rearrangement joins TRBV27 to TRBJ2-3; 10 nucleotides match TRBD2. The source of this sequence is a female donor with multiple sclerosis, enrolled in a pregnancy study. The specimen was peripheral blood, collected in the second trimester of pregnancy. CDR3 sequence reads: CASRGLAKNTDTQYF. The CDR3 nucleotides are TGTGCCAGCAGGGGACTAGCGAAGAACACAGATACGCAGTATTTT.